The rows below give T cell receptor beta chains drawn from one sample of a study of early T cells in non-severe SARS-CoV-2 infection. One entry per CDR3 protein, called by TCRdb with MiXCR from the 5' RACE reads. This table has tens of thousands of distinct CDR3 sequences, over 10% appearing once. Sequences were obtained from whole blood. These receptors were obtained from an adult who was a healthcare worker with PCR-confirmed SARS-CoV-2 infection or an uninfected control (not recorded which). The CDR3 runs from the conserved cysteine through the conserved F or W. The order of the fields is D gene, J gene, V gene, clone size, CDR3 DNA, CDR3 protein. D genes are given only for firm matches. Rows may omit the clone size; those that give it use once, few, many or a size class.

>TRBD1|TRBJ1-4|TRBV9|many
TGTGCCAGCAGCGGCGACAGGGTTAATGAAAAACTGTTTTTT
CASSGDRVNEKLFF
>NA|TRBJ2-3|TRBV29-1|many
TGCAGCGTTTATGACAGGTCGAGCACAGATACGCAGTATTTT
CSVYDRSSTDTQYF
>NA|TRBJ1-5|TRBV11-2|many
TGTGCCAGCAGCTTAGGGACATCAGTACAATATAGCAATCAGCCCCAGCATTTT
CASSLGTSVQYSNQPQHF
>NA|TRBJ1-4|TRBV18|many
TGTGCCAGCTCACCACCGGGGCCGCAGAGAGCTAATGAAAAACTGTTTTTT
CASSPPGPQRANEKLFF
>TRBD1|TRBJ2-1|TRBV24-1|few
TGTGCCACCAGTGATACCCGACAGGGGGCCGGCAATGAGCAGTTCTTC
CATSDTRQGAGNEQFF
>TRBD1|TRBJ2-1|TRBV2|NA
TGTGCCGGGTCCTTCGGGACAGGGGCGTACAATGAGCAGTTCTTC
CAGSFGTGAYNEQFF
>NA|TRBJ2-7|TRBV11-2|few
TGTGCCAGCAGCTTAGTATTGATCGGGGGCTCCTACGAGCAGTACTTC
CASSLVLIGGSYEQYF
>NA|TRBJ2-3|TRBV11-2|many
TGTGCCAGCAGCATCGGACTGGAGGATACGCAGTATTTT
CASSIGLEDTQYF
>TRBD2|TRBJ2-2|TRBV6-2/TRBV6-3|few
TGTGCCAGCAGAGGAGCGGGGGAGATAAACACCGGGGAGCTGTTTTTT
CASRGAGEINTGELFF
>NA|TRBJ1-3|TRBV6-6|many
TGTGCCAGCACCGACAGTGGGGCCTCAGGAAACACCATATATTTT
CASTDSGASGNTIYF
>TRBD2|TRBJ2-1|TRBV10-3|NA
TGTGCCATCAGTGAGGTTCCGGGGGGTCGTAACAATGAGCAGTTCTTC
CAISEVPGGRNNEQFF
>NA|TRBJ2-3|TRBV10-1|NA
TGCGCCAGCAGTGAGATCTACAGAGGAGATACGCAGTATTTT
CASSEIYRGDTQYF
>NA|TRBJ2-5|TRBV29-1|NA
TGCAGCGTTGTTGACAGCGGGGAGACCCAGTACTTC
CSVVDSGETQYF
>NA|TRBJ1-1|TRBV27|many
TGTGCCAGCAGTTTATTGGTAGGCCAGGCGAACACTGAAGCTTTCTTT
CASSLLVGQANTEAFF
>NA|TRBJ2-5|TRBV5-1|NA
TGCGCCAGCAGCTTGGCGAGCACGGAGACCCAGTACTTC
CASSLASTETQYF
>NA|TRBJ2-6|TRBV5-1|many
TGCGCCAGCAGCTTGGGAGGGTACCAGGAGGTCCTGACTTTC
CASSLGGYQEVLTF
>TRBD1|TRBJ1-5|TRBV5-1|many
TGCGCCAGCAGCCCAGGACAGGGAGGTAATTCGGGCAATCAGCCCCAGCATTTT
CASSPGQGGNSGNQPQHF
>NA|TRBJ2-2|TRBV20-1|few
TGCAGTGCTAGCAGGGTCGGGGAGCTGTTTTTT
CSASRVGELFF
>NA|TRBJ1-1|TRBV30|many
TGTGCCTGGAACGGGAGACAAGCTTTCTTT
CAWNGRQAFF
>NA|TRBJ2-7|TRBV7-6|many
TGTGCCAGCAGCTTAGATGGCGGGGCCACCTACGAGCAGTACTTC
CASSLDGGATYEQYF
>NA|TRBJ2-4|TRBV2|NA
TGTGCCAGCAGTGTCCAGATCTACATTCAGTACTTC
CASSVQIYIQYF
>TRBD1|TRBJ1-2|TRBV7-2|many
TGTGCCAGCAGCTTCGCACAGGGGGCGTATGGCTACACCTTC
CASSFAQGAYGYTF
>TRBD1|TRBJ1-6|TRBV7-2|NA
TGTGCCAGCAGCCCCCGGGGGACAGTTTCACCCCTCCACTTT
CASSPRGTVSPLHF
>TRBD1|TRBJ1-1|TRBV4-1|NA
TGCGCCAGCAGCCAAGATGTGGCAGGGACAGTCAACACTGAAGCTTTCTTT
CASSQDVAGTVNTEAFF
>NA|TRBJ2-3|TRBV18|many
TGTGCCAGCTCACCCCCATTCGCAGATACGCAGTATTTT
CASSPPFADTQYF
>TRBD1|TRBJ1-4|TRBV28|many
TGTGCCAGCAGTCGCTCCGGGACAGGGGGTGAAAAACTGTTTTTT
CASSRSGTGGEKLFF